A selection of T cell receptor beta chains follows, all from one sample in a study of blood T cells in healthy people across ages. One entry per CDR3 protein results from TCRdb running MiXCR on the 5' RACE reads. The table shows 1.5 million to 2 million distinct CDR3 sequences, with around half occurring only once. Sequencing input: blood. These receptors were taken from a woman in her thirties or forties in good health. CDR3s include the opening cysteine and the closing phenylalanine or tryptophan. The D gene is left open where the match is weak. Clone size is shown for a subset of rows, as once, few, many or a class of expanded clone.

d_gene	abundance	v_gene	j_gene	CDR3nt	CDR3aa
.	few	TRBV3-1	TRBJ2-7	TGTGCCAGCAGCCGACCACAAGGCTCCCGCTCCTACGAGCAGTACTTC	CASSRPQGSRSYEQYF
TRBD2	.	TRBV7-2	TRBJ2-7	TGTGCCAGCAGCCCTGCTAGCGGGGGGAGACACGAGCAGTACTTC	CASSPASGGRHEQYF
TRBD2	once	TRBV20-1	TRBJ2-3	TGCAGTGCTAGGCTAGCGGGGGGGAATACGCAGTATTTT	CSARLAGGNTQYF
TRBD2	few	TRBV9	TRBJ2-3	TGTGCCAGCAGCGTAGTGGGACTAGCGGGGGACCTCACAGATACGCAGTATTTT	CASSVVGLAGDLTDTQYF
.	few	TRBV20-1	TRBJ2-3	TGCAGTGCTAGATCCGCTACGCAGTATTTT	CSARSATQYF
.	.	TRBV19	TRBJ1-4	TGTGCCAGTAGGCGGAACGGCAAGCTTGAAAAACTGTTTTTT	CASRRNGKLEKLFF
.	.	TRBV28	TRBJ2-1	TGTGCCAGCATCTCAACCAGGGTGTCCTACAATGAGCAGTTCTTC	CASISTRVSYNEQFF
TRBD2	.	TRBV15	TRBJ2-5	TGTGCCACCTGGGCGGGGGGGTACCAAGAGACCCAGTACTTC	CATWAGGYQETQYF
TRBD2	few	TRBV4-1	TRBJ2-1	TGCGCCAGTAGCCAAGATGGGGGCGCGGGGGGCCATGAGCAGTTCTTC	CASSQDGGAGGHEQFF
.	.	TRBV7-9	TRBJ2-3	TGTGCCAGCAGCTCTACCGTGGGGGCCCCTAGCGACACAGATACGCAGTATTTT	CASSSTVGAPSDTDTQYF
.	.	TRBV2	TRBJ2-1	TGTGCCAGCAGTTTCGTGGAGCAGTTCTTC	CASSFVEQFF
TRBD2	.	TRBV7-8	TRBJ2-7	TGTGCCAGCAGCTTAGAACCGGGAGGGCCCCCCCCAACCTACGAGCAGTACTTC	CASSLEPGGPPPTYEQYF
TRBD1	.	TRBV6-5	TRBJ2-5	TGTGCCAGCAGAACGCCTTACAGGGGGCGGGTTGGGACCCAGTACTTC	CASRTPYRGRVGTQYF
.	.	TRBV6-2/TRBV6-3	TRBJ1-2	TGTGCCAGCAGAAGGTTGGACTACACCTTC	CASRRLDYTF
.	few	TRBV7-8	TRBJ2-5	TGTGCCAGCAGCCTTTCGGGCAGGGTCAACCAAGAGACCCAGTACTTC	CASSLSGRVNQETQYF
TRBD1	.	TRBV28	TRBJ1-4	TGTGCCAGCAGTTTATGGGGAGGACAGGGTAACTATAAACTGTTTTTT	CASSLWGGQGNYKLFF
TRBD1	.	TRBV6-1	TRBJ2-1	TGTGCCAGCAGTGAAGCCGGGACAGGGGGCATTGAGCAGTTCTTC	CASSEAGTGGIEQFF
TRBD2	.	TRBV4-2	TRBJ2-5	TGTGCCAGCAGCCAATCGAGCGGGGGGAAAAATGAAGAGACCCAGTACTTC	CASSQSSGGKNEETQYF
TRBD1	once	TRBV3-1	TRBJ1-2	TGTGCCAGCAGCCAGCTTCCGGGACAGGGCGTCTATGGCTACACCTTC	CASSQLPGQGVYGYTF
.	once	TRBV12-3/TRBV12-4	TRBJ2-3	TGTGCCAGCAGACCACGGACAGTTAGCACAGATACGCAGTATTTT	CASRPRTVSTDTQYF
TRBD1	.	TRBV3-1	TRBJ2-5	TGTGCCAGCAGCCCCGCCTGGACAGGTCAGCGAGAGACCCAGTACTTC	CASSPAWTGQRETQYF
TRBD1	.	TRBV11-2	TRBJ2-6	TGTGCCAGCAGCTTGCTAGGGACAGGGACTGCTGGGGCCAACGTCCTGACTTTC	CASSLLGTGTAGANVLTF
TRBD1	few	TRBV28	TRBJ1-6	TGTGCCAGCAGTTTGGAGGGGGCTGGTTCACCCCTCCACTTT	CASSLEGAGSPLHF
TRBD1	once	TRBV6-5	TRBJ2-5	TGTGCCAGCAGTTACGGGACAGGGGCTTCCGCCCAGTACTTC	CASSYGTGASAQYF
TRBD1	.	TRBV20-1	TRBJ1-5	TGCAGTAAAACAGGGGGCCTCGATCAGCCCCAGCATTTT	CSKTGGLDQPQHF
TRBD1	.	TRBV9	TRBJ1-4	TGTGCCAGCAGCGTAGGGCCGGGACAGGGCTCATCCAGGGAAAAACTGTTTTTT	CASSVGPGQGSSREKLFF
TRBD2	.	TRBV6-1	TRBJ2-3	TGTGCCAGCAGTGGGAGGACTAGCGGTTTCACAGATACGCAGTATTTT	CASSGRTSGFTDTQYF
.	.	TRBV6-2/TRBV6-3	TRBJ2-7	TGTGCCAGCAGCCCTGAGGGGAAGGGATCCTACGAGCAGTACTTC	CASSPEGKGSYEQYF
TRBD2	.	TRBV14	TRBJ2-1	TGTGCCAGCAGCCAAGATGGCGGGCGGGGGTCCTACAATGAGCAGTTCTTC	CASSQDGGRGSYNEQFF
.	.	TRBV20-1	TRBJ1-2	TGCAGTGCTAGAGATTTAGAGAGGTTAGCCTATGGCTACACCTTC	CSARDLERLAYGYTF
TRBD1	.	TRBV19	TRBJ2-1	TGTGCCAGTAGCGCTAACCAGGGGGCCGAGTACAATGAGCAGTTCTTC	CASSANQGAEYNEQFF
.	few	TRBV29-1	TRBJ2-3	TGCAGCGAGCTGGACAGAACTAGCACAGATACGCAGTATTTT	CSELDRTSTDTQYF
TRBD2	.	TRBV20-1	TRBJ2-3	TGCAGTGCTCCTACTAGCGGGCGGCTCACAGGTACGCAGTATTTT	CSAPTSGRLTGTQYF
.	few	TRBV7-9	TRBJ1-6	TGTGCCAGCAGCTTAACTCTGTCCGGGGTAAATTCACCCCTCCACTTT	CASSLTLSGVNSPLHF
.	few	TRBV10-3	TRBJ2-3	TGTGCCCCTCCAGGGGCCCTGGGGTATACGCAGTATTTT	CAPPGALGYTQYF
TRBD1	.	TRBV7-6	TRBJ2-2	TGTGCCAGCAGCTTAGCTGACAGGGGGCCTCGCTCGGGGGAGCTGTTTTTT	CASSLADRGPRSGELFF
.	.	TRBV2	TRBJ2-5	TGTGCCAGCAGTGAAGTAAGACTTCAAGGGACCCAGTACTTC	CASSEVRLQGTQYF
.	few	TRBV6-2/TRBV6-3	TRBJ2-7	TGTGCCAGCAGTACAGGGCGACCCCCCTACGAGCAGTACTTC	CASSTGRPPYEQYF
TRBD1	.	TRBV20-1	TRBJ2-1	TGCAGTGCTAGACCGTACAGGGGTTCCTACAATGAGCAGTTCTTC	CSARPYRGSYNEQFF
.	.	TRBV14	TRBJ2-5	TGTGCCAGCAGCCAAGATACCCGGGGCCAAGAGACCCAGTACTTC	CASSQDTRGQETQYF
TRBD1	few	TRBV12-3/TRBV12-4	TRBJ2-7	TGTGCCAGCAGTTTAGCGCCAGGGGGTTACTACGAGCAGTACTTC	CASSLAPGGYYEQYF
TRBD1	.	TRBV27	TRBJ1-2	TGTGCCAGTGGAGGACAGGACCATTTTAACTATGGCTACACCTTC	CASGGQDHFNYGYTF
.	.	TRBV12-3/TRBV12-4	TRBJ2-1	TGTGCCAGTTCGAAGACTGATGAGCAGTTCTTC	CASSKTDEQFF
.	once	TRBV6-6	TRBJ2-3	TGTGCCAGCAGTTACTCGACCTCCCGGAGCACAGATACGCAGTATTTT	CASSYSTSRSTDTQYF
.	.	TRBV20-1	TRBJ1-1	TGCAGTGCTAGAAGAAATGACAGGCCAAGGACTGAAGCTTTCTTT	CSARRNDRPRTEAFF
.	.	TRBV2	TRBJ1-5	TGTGCCAGCATTTTACAACGGGGTCCCGGTCAGCCCCAGCATTTT	CASILQRGPGQPQHF
.	.	TRBV18	TRBJ1-1	TGTGCCAGCTCACGCGACAGGATGAACACTGAAGCTTTCTTT	CASSRDRMNTEAFF
TRBD2	.	TRBV4-1	TRBJ2-3	TGCGCCAGCAGCCAAGATAGGACTAGCGGGGGCCCCCTAGGCATAGATACGCAGTATTTT	CASSQDRTSGGPLGIDTQYF
TRBD1	.	TRBV20-1	TRBJ1-5	TGCAGTGCTAGGGGGCCGACAGGGCATAGCAATCAGCCCCAGCATTTT	CSARGPTGHSNQPQHF
.	.	TRBV6-2/TRBV6-3	TRBJ1-2	TGTGCCAGCAGTTACTCCGCAGGGGCCAGTGGCTACACCTTC	CASSYSAGASGYTF
.	.	TRBV20-1	TRBJ2-5	TGCAGTGCCCCCCAGGGCCACACAGAGACCCAGTACTTC	CSAPQGHTETQYF
.	.	TRBV27	TRBJ2-1	TGTGCCAGCAGCGTCGACAGCGACCCCTACAATGAGCAGTTCTTC	CASSVDSDPYNEQFF
TRBD2	.	TRBV10-3	TRBJ2-3	TGTGCCATCAGCGGGACTAGCGGGGGGGTTCTTCCAGATACGCAGTATTTT	CAISGTSGGVLPDTQYF
.	.	TRBV27	TRBJ2-7	TGTGCCAGCAGGGCGCTCGGCAGAGCCTACGAGCAGTACTTC	CASRALGRAYEQYF
.	.	TRBV28	TRBJ2-3	TGTGCCAGCCGTTGGGGAGGCACAGATACGCAGTATTTT	CASRWGGTDTQYF
.	.	TRBV27	TRBJ2-1	TGTGCCAGCAGTTTTTTGGGGAGGGGGCCCAACAATGAGCAGTTCTTC	CASSFLGRGPNNEQFF
TRBD1	.	TRBV12-3/TRBV12-4	TRBJ2-1	TGTGCCAGCACCGGGACAGTGCGATACAATGAGCAGTTCTTC	CASTGTVRYNEQFF
.	.	TRBV6-2/TRBV6-3	TRBJ1-5	TGTGCCAGCAGGCTCCATTATAGCAATCAGCCCCAGCATTTT	CASRLHYSNQPQHF
TRBD2	few	TRBV20-1	TRBJ2-5	TGCAGTGCTGAACAGGGACTAGCGGGGGGTCCCCAAGAGACCCAGTACTTC	CSAEQGLAGGPQETQYF
.	.	TRBV4-1	TRBJ1-2	TGCGCCAGCAGCCAGAAGACAGGAGGGAGCTATGGCTACACCTTC	CASSQKTGGSYGYTF